One sample yielded the 8 T cell receptor beta chains listed below, sequenced in a study of response to subunit inactivated influenza vaccine. TCRdb itself ran the RT-PCR reads through MiXCR, one entry per CDR3 protein. This sample has about 780,000 distinct CDR3 sequences, with 18% found just once. Sequencing was performed on PBMCs from blood, taken 4 to 6 days after vaccination. These receptors were collected from a man aged 45-65 years who received an inactivated influenza vaccine.

V is TRBV24-1 and J is TRBJ2-3, with D possibly being TRBD1 (6 bases). Trimming left V 4 bases short and J 7 bases short, with 14 bases between. Germline-derived CDR1 and CDR2 are KGHDR and SFDVKD. The length of the CDR3 is 14 residues. DNA of the CDR3: TGTGCCACCAGTGAGGGGGACACCTTAAATACGCAGTATTTT. Encoded protein: CATSEGDTLNTQYF.

There are a few counts of this clonotype. The rearrangement joins TRBV12-3 or TRBV12-4 to TRBJ1-3; no firm D call. Trimming stripped 5 bases from V and 1 base from J, with 6 bases between. This CDR3 region has 13 residues. The CDR3 DNA follows: TGTGCCAGCAGTGACAATTCTGGAAACACCATATATTTT. Protein: CASSDNSGNTIYF.

This clonotype was seen at least ten times. The chain employs TRBV7-2 and TRBJ2-5; perhaps TRBD2 as D (5 bases). CDR3 length equals 13 residues. V was cut by 5 bases and J by 5 bases, with 12 bases left in between. Germline loops: CDR1 SGHTA, CDR2 FQGNSA. The CDR3 loop is CASSPRVLETQYF. The CDR3 region has the DNA TGTGCCAGCAGCCCGCGGGTTCTTGAGACCCAGTACTTC.

This clonotype showed up just a few times. One end of the junction is discordant with germline, which a read error may explain. CDR3 loop: CASSLDGLSYNEQFF. As DNA, the CDR3 is TGTGCTAGCAGCTTAGACGGTTTGTCCTACAATGAGCAGTTCTTC. J is TRBJ2-1 and V is TRBV7-7; D is uncertain. From germline, CDR1 is SSHAT and CDR2 FNYEAQ (reference sequence). The CDR3 spans 15 residues.

This clonotype was counted only a few times. J is TRBJ2-2 and V is TRBV6-2 or TRBV6-3, with 8 bases that match TRBD1. CDR3 length: 14 amino acids. Trimming removed 6 bases from V and 4 bases from J; junction bases left unmatched: 4. The germline gives CDR1 MNHEY, CDR2 SVGEGT. The CDR3 DNA follows: TGTGCCAGCAGGTGGACAGGGAGCACCGGGGAGCTGTTTTTT. Protein product: CASRWTGSTGELFF.

V and J are TRBV4-3 and TRBJ2-1; no definite D call. The ends were cut back, 0 bases at V and 4 bases at J, with 10 bases in the middle. Per germline, CDR1 LGHNA and CDR2 YSLEER. The CDR3 totals 15 residues. CDR3 coding DNA: TGCGCCAGCAGCCAAGACAGCTATTGGTACAATGAGCAGTTCTTC. Residues: CASSQDSYWYNEQFF.

The chain carries TRBV7-8 and TRBJ2-5, with unresolved D. The CDR3 covers 12 residues. Germline-derived CDR1 and CDR2 are SGHVS and FQNEAQ. Trimming shortened V by 3 bases and J by 5 bases, and 7 bases separated the two germline ends. In nucleotides, the CDR3 is TGTGCCAGCAGCTTCGAGGTGGAGACCCAGTACTTC. As protein: CASSFEVETQYF. Complete variable domain (other parts from reference TRBV7-8 and TRBJ2-5): GAGVSQSPRYKVAKRGQDVALRCDPISGHVSLFWYQQALGQGPEFLTYFQNEAQLDKSGLPSDRFFAERPEGSVSTLKIQRTQQEDSAVYLCASSFEVETQYFGPGTRLLVL.

Concerning this clonotype itself: The junction differs from germline at one of its ends, possibly a read error. V and J are TRBV6-9 and TRBJ1-1; no definite D call. The CDR3 extends over 15 amino acids. The V gene's germline CDR1 is MNHGY and CDR2 SVAAGI. CDR3 DNA sequence: TGTGCCAGCAGTTATGCGAATAGCCCGAACTCTGAAGCTTTCTTT. Translated: CASSYANSPNSEAFF.